The subject of this entry is one T cell receptor beta chain. The sample belongs to a study of blood T cell repertoires in COVID-19. Background on the study: Samples came from the United States, Italy and Spain, spanning acute and convalescent COVID-19. The analysed material was cDNA or gDNA that came from T cells, B-cell-depleted T cells, or PBMCs.

How the authors handled the data: Reference gene primer amplification in the assay estimated nucleated cell counts. TCRdb's table, derived via immunoSEQ multiplex PCR, lists solely in-frame clones and lacks some. D and trimming come from the DNA, and the V and J calls and clone size come from that table. The profile shows some 490,000 clones, more than 85% of them singletons. The CDR3 covers 16 residues. CDR1 is KGHDR, CDR2 SFDVKD, per germline. V dropped 3 bases and J dropped 1; count of bases not matched to a gene: 3. The specimen was PBMCs or T cells enriched from blood (not recorded which). The chain carries TRBV24-1 and TRBJ2-5, with 11 bases aligning to TRBD1. The clonotype comes from a woman aged 55-75 years who had recovered from COVID-19. The CDR3 reads CATSDPGQGVQETQYF. The CDR3 bases are TGTGCCACCAGTGATCCGGGACAGGGGGTCCAAGAGACCCAGTACTTC.